One sample yielded the 3 T cell receptor beta chains listed below, sequenced in a study of OX40 agonist ivuxolimab in advanced cancers. The repertoire was sequenced with immunoSEQ multiplex PCR; TCRdb's copy has only in-frame clones and lacks some. Among 43,000 or so clones, around 86% were seen once, and the ten largest hold roughly 12%. Sequences were derived from CD4+ or CD8+ T cells sorted from blood, sampled in a trial of the OX40 agonist ivuxolimab. The source is an adult with an advanced solid tumor such as melanoma, head and neck, liver or kidney cancer.

The chain joins TRBV5-4 to TRBJ2-7, with D perhaps matching TRBD2 (5 bases). CDR1 and CDR2 (germline): SGHNT, YYREEE (reference sequence). The V end lost 4 bases, the J end lost 5 bases, and 16 bases lay between the germline ends. This CDR3 is built from 14 residues. CDR3 coding DNA: TGTGCCAGCAGCCCAAGGGAGTTTGGCGACGAGCAGTACTTC. Amino acid sequence: CASSPREFGDEQYF.

This clone was found once. The V call is TRBV27, the J call TRBJ2-1; D assignment may be TRBD1 or TRBD2 (6 bases each). Germline V gives CDR1 MNHEY, CDR2 SMNVEV (reference sequence). This CDR3 comprises 15 residues. V lost 3 bases and J lost 7, with 16 bases in between. The CDR3 spells CASSFGAGAGNEQFF. Here the CDR3 DNA reads TGTGCCAGCAGTTTCGGGGCAGGGGCGGGGAATGAGCAGTTCTTC.

This chain joins TRBV5-6 and TRBJ1-1; D gene unclear. Germline V gene sequence: CDR1 SGHDT, CDR2 YYEEEE. The V end lost 2 bases, the J end lost 2 bases, and 16 bases lay between the germline ends. The CDR3 has 16 amino acids. CDR3 loop: CASSLKGLGRNTEAFF. The DNA of the CDR3 is TGTGCCAGCAGCTTAAAGGGTCTCGGACGAAACACTGAAGCTTTCTTT.